This T cell receptor beta chain appears in the sequencing data of a study of blood T cell repertoires in COVID-19. Turning to the study itself: COVID-19 samples, acute and convalescent, were from the United States, Italy and Spain. T cells, B-cell-depleted T cells, or PBMCs supplied cDNA or gDNA.

CDR3 length: 10 residues. CDR1 GTSNPN and CDR2 SVGIG come from the germline V gene (reference sequence). The V end lost 5 bases, the J end lost 7 bases, and 6 bases lay between the germline ends. In the original workflow: Amplification of reference gene primers was used by the study to estimate nucleated cell counts. The data were produced by immunoSEQ multiplex PCR, yet TCRdb's version contains in-frame clones alone and is incomplete. The V and J calls and the clone size are those of that table, but D and trimming were determined from the DNA. The data show about 300,000 clones, with about 83% seen just once and 1.5% to 2% held by the top ten.

J is TRBJ2-1 and V is TRBV30; D uncertain. The sequenced sample consisted of peripheral blood. The source is a woman aged 45 to 65 with acute or convalescent COVID-19. CDR3 sequence reads: CAWGRNEQFF. The CDR3 nucleotides are TGTGCCTGGGGGCGTAATGAGCAGTTCTTC. The full variable domain, in which reference TRBV30 and TRBJ2-1 provide the parts outside the CDR3, is SQTIHQWPATLVQPVGSPLSLECTVEGTSNPNLYWYRQAAGRGLQLLFYSVGIGQISSEVPQNLSASRPQDRQFILSSKKLLLSDSGFYLCAWGRNEQFFGPGTRLTVL.